A single T cell receptor (beta chain) is shown here with its context. The antigen is unknown. The sample is drawn from a study of OX40 agonist ivuxolimab in advanced cancers. As for the study in general: Patients received the agonistic anti-OX40 (CD134) antibody ivuxolimab. Study outcomes and limitations: The average count of expanded clones was higher among CD8+ T cells than among CD4+. Partial responders at 0.1-3.0 mg/kg showed near-lowest clonal expansion.

The method was immunoSEQ multiplex PCR; TCRdb's version includes in-frame clones alone and lacks a portion of them. The table has 30,000 to 40,000 clones, 83% seen once. With V trimmed by 6 bases and J by 8 bases, 9 bases remained unmatched. The V gene's germline CDR1 is SQVTM and CDR2 ANQGSEA. The CDR3 contains 12 residues. This TCR was recovered from an adult with an advanced solid tumor such as melanoma, head and neck, liver or kidney cancer. This material consisted of CD4+ or CD8+ T cells sorted from blood, taken in a trial of the OX40 agonist ivuxolimab. V is TRBV29-1 and J is TRBJ1-1; 7 nucleotides agree with TRBD1. The DNA for the CDR3 is TGCAGCGTAATCTACAGGGGCGACGAAGCTTTCTTT. Translated, it gives CSVIYRGDEAFF.